This T cell receptor beta chain was recovered during a study of CD8 T cells in Susac syndrome. The CDR3 loop spans 15 amino acids. From germline, CDR1 is SGHNT and CDR2 YYREEE (reference sequence). V was clipped by 4 bases and J by 2 bases, with 15 bases between them. TEMRA cells were FACS-enriched, and CD8+ and CD4+ T cells were isolated negatively. It was with random hexamers that roughly 0.45 to 1 ug RNA was reverse transcribed. A multiplex approach, immunoSEQ multiplex PCR, amplified TCR beta CDR3 across 54 Vbeta and 13 Jbeta. TCRdb re-analysed the immunoSEQ multiplex PCR reads in MiXCR, keeping a single row per CDR3 protein. In the table there are approximately 120,000 distinct CDR3 sequences, roughly 95% of which are singletons.

The clonotype originates from a human donor in good health. The sample comprised CD4+ T cells from PBMCs. The genes are TRBV5-4 and TRBJ2-5; D possibly uses TRBD1 or TRBD2 (5 bases each). CDR3 sequence: CASSPPSGPQETQYF. Written as DNA, the CDR3 is TGTGCCAGCAGCCCACCGTCGGGACCGCAAGAGACCCAGTACTTC.